This is a list of T cell receptor beta chains from one sample in a study of T cell responses to AZD1222 COVID-19 vaccine. This table comes from immunoSEQ multiplex PCR, and its TCRdb copy is limited to in-frame clones, with some not included. The repertoire holds 100,000 or so clones, with over 80% as singletons. Sequences were derived from peripheral blood, sampled on day 0 of AZD1222 vaccination. The source of these receptors is an adult in good health. CDR3s include the opening cysteine and the closing phenylalanine or tryptophan. The order of the fields is V gene, J gene, clone size, D gene, CDR3 protein, CDR3 DNA. A D gene is named only where the DNA matches it firmly. Clone size is shown for a subset of rows, as once, few, many or a class of expanded clone.

>TRBV7-2|TRBJ2-1|.|.
CASSLNPGGRFEQFF
TGTGCCAGCAGCTTAAATCCGGGGGGCCGTTTTGAGCAGTTCTTC
>TRBV5-4|TRBJ1-2|few|TRBD1
CASSFSVNADRASGRDGYTF
TGTGCCAGCAGCTTTTCGGTAAACGCGGACAGGGCCTCGGGGAGGGATGGCTACACCTTC
>TRBV5-4|TRBJ1-6|many|.
CASSFQGGSSYNSPLHF
TGTGCCAGCAGCTTTCAAGGGGGGAGCTCCTATAATTCACCCCTCCACTTT
>TRBV6-5|TRBJ2-3|.|.
CASIPTGTDTQYF
TGTGCCAGCATACCCACAGGGACAGATACGCAGTATTTT
>TRBV5-1|TRBJ1-2|.|.
CASSLGQPRNYGYTF
TGCGCCAGCAGCTTAGGACAGCCCAGGAACTATGGCTACACCTTC
>TRBV19|TRBJ1-2|few|TRBD1
CASSVSGTGNYGYTF
TGTGCCAGTAGTGTTTCCGGGACAGGGAACTATGGCTACACCTTC
>TRBV11-1|TRBJ2-7|once|.
CASSSAYPDEQYF
TGTGCCAGCAGCTCGGCCTACCCAGACGAGCAGTACTTC
>TRBV7-2|TRBJ1-1|.|.
CASSLRDLDTEAFF
TGTGCCAGCAGCTTACGGGATTTGGACACTGAAGCTTTCTTT
>TRBV11-2|TRBJ1-1|few|.
CASSIDGAIENTEAFF
TGTGCCAGCAGCATAGACGGAGCCATAGAGAACACTGAAGCTTTCTTT
>TRBV11-2|TRBJ2-3|.|.
CASSLDVTLDTQYF
TGTGCCAGCAGCTTAGATGTCACTCTTGATACGCAGTATTTT
>TRBV5-1|TRBJ2-4|.|TRBD2
CASSSAGTSGRNQYF
TGCGCCAGCAGCTCAGCCGGGACTAGCGGGAGGAATCAGTACTTC
>TRBV12-5|TRBJ2-3|.|.
CASAPRMRRTDTQYF
TGTGCTAGTGCCCCAAGAATGCGCCGCACAGATACGCAGTATTTT
>TRBV11-3|TRBJ2-1|.|.
CASSPGLSSYNEQFF
TGTGCCAGCAGCCCAGGACTAAGCTCCTACAATGAGCAGTTCTTC
>TRBV6-5|TRBJ1-2|.|.
CASRVFGYGYTF
TGTGCCAGTAGGGTCTTCGGCTATGGCTACACCTTC
>TRBV6-5|TRBJ1-2|.|.
CASGRQNYGYTF
TGTGCCAGCGGGCGGCAGAACTATGGCTACACCTTC
>TRBV4-1|TRBJ2-4|.|TRBD1
CASSQNLMTGAKNIQYF
TGCGCCAGCAGCCAGAATCTTATGACAGGGGCCAAAAACATTCAGTACTTC
>TRBV5-4|TRBJ2-2|few|.
CASSSGGLNTGELFF
TGTGCCAGCAGCTCCGGGGGGCTGAACACCGGGGAGCTGTTTTTT
>TRBV5-5|TRBJ2-2|few|.
CASSSNPGRGYTGELFF
TGTGCCAGCAGCTCGAATCCGGGACGGGGATATACCGGGGAGCTGTTTTTT
>TRBV19|TRBJ2-2|few|.
CASCRLDITGELFF
TGTGCCAGCTGCAGACTAGATATAACCGGGGAGCTGTTTTTT
>TRBV4-2|TRBJ2-3|.|.
CASSQDSMRSGADTQYF
TGTGCCAGCAGCCAAGATTCGATGAGGAGCGGCGCAGATACGCAGTATTTT
>TRBV7-9|TRBJ1-1|.|.
CASTKGSMNTEAFF
TGTGCCAGCACTAAGGGCAGTATGAACACTGAAGCTTTCTTT
>TRBV9|TRBJ1-3|.|.
CASSFSGGGSSGNTIYF
TGTGCCAGCAGCTTTAGTGGTGGAGGGAGCTCTGGAAACACCATATATTTT
>TRBV19|TRBJ1-1|many|.
CASRKGGTEAFF
TGTGCCAGCCGGAAGGGGGGCACTGAAGCTTTCTTT
>TRBV20-1|TRBJ1-1|.|.
CSARERGGAFF
TGCAGTGCTAGAGAGCGGGGTGGAGCTTTCTTT
>TRBV2|TRBJ2-1|.|TRBD2
CASSKTSGGANEQFF
TGTGCCAGCAGTAAGACTAGCGGGGGGGCTAATGAGCAGTTCTTC
>TRBV28|TRBJ1-6|.|.
CASHRNSYNSPLHF
TGTGCCAGCCACCGAAACTCCTATAATTCACCCCTCCACTTT
>TRBV5-5|TRBJ2-3|.|TRBD2
CASSWEGPSTDTQYF
TGTGCCAGCAGTTGGGAGGGTCCTAGCACAGATACGCAGTATTTT
>TRBV5-6|TRBJ1-4|.|.
CASSLGTTNEKLFF
TGTGCCAGCAGCCTGGGGACAACTAATGAAAAACTGTTTTTT
>TRBV2|TRBJ1-6|few|.
CASSDVGDNSPLHF
TGTGCCAGCAGTGATGTCGGAGATAATTCACCCCTCCACTTT
>TRBV13|TRBJ2-7|.|TRBD1
CASSPRNRGLNEQYF
TGTGCCAGCAGCCCAAGAAACAGGGGGCTCAACGAGCAGTACTTC
>TRBV9|TRBJ2-5|.|.
CASSVESRKEETQYF
TGTGCCAGCAGCGTCGAGTCGCGGAAGGAAGAGACCCAGTACTTC
>TRBV7-9|TRBJ2-7|few|.
CASSWDYEQYF
TGTGCCAGCAGCTGGGACTACGAGCAGTACTTC
>TRBV6-5|TRBJ2-5|.|.
CASGGIRETQYF
TGTGCCAGCGGGGGGATTCGAGAGACCCAGTACTTC
>TRBV19|TRBJ2-4|.|TRBD2
CASSGGGESENIQYF
TGTGCCAGTAGTGGTGGGGGGGAATCAGAAAACATTCAGTACTTC
>TRBV6-5|TRBJ1-1|many|TRBD1
CASSTGQETEAFF
TGTGCCAGCAGTACCGGACAGGAGACTGAAGCTTTCTTT
>TRBV2|TRBJ1-2|.|TRBD1
CASRRPPDRANYGYTF
TGTGCCAGCAGACGCCCCCCCGACAGGGCTAACTATGGCTACACCTTC
>TRBV9|TRBJ2-5|.|TRBD2
CASSAGTSRQETQYF
TGTGCCAGCAGCGCGGGGACTAGCAGGCAAGAGACCCAGTACTTC
>TRBV2|TRBJ1-1|.|TRBD1
CASEGAASRGTEAFF
TGTGCCAGCGAAGGGGCGGCCTCCAGGGGGACTGAAGCTTTCTTT
>TRBV5-3|TRBJ2-7|.|TRBD1
CARSYHRDRGSYEQYF
TGTGCCAGAAGCTACCACCGGGACAGGGGTTCCTACGAGCAGTACTTC
>TRBV6-5|TRBJ1-3|few|.
CASSQLLSSGNTIYF
TGTGCCAGCAGTCAGCTGTTAAGCTCTGGAAACACCATATATTTT
>TRBV5-1|TRBJ2-1|.|.
CASSLGTTYNEQFF
TGCGCCAGCAGCTTGGGGACTACCTACAATGAGCAGTTCTTC
>TRBV6-5|TRBJ1-2|.|.
CASSYQGQGYTF
TGTGCCAGCAGTTACCAGGGTCAGGGCTACACCTTC
>TRBV7-9|TRBJ2-7|.|.
CASSFSGLTYEQYF
TGTGCCAGCAGCTTTTCAGGGTTAACGTACGAGCAGTACTTC
>TRBV4-1|TRBJ1-2|.|.
CASSQTGTFYGYTF
TGCGCCAGCAGCCAAACCGGGACATTTTATGGCTACACCTTC
>TRBV6-7|TRBJ2-5|.|.
CASSSNDRSQETQYF
TGTGCCAGCAGTTCCAACGACCGGTCTCAAGAGACCCAGTACTTC
>TRBV6-5|TRBJ2-1|.|TRBD1
CASKIGTVYNEQFF
TGTGCCAGCAAAATAGGGACAGTATACAATGAGCAGTTCTTC
>TRBV6-5|TRBJ1-2|few|TRBD1
CASRLGQGLYGYTF
TGTGCCAGCAGGCTCGGACAGGGGCTATATGGCTACACCTTC
>TRBV9|TRBJ1-6|.|.
CASSVGMSSYNSPLHF
TGTGCCAGCAGCGTAGGGATGAGCTCCTATAATTCACCCCTCCACTTT
>TRBV15|TRBJ1-6|.|TRBD1
CATSRVGTGGSPLHF
TGTGCCACCAGCAGAGTTGGGACAGGGGGTTCACCCCTCCACTTT
>TRBV4-3|TRBJ1-4|.|.
CASSQYGRRNEKLFF
TGCGCCAGCAGCCAATATGGAAGGAGAAATGAAAAACTGTTTTTT
>TRBV2|TRBJ2-5|.|TRBD1
CASNPPSGGSYQETQYF
TGTGCCAGCAACCCCCCGTCAGGGGGCTCGTACCAAGAGACCCAGTACTTC
>TRBV21-1|TRBJ1-1|.|.
CASIVDSRDAMRNTEAFF
TGTGCCAGCATCGTAGATTCCAGGGATGCCATGCGGAACACTGAAGCTTTCTTT
>TRBV5-1|TRBJ1-1|few|.
CASSWSSGSNTEAFF
TGCGCCAGCAGCTGGAGTTCCGGGAGTAACACTGAAGCTTTCTTT
>TRBV6-5|TRBJ1-2|.|.
CASSYEGRHGYTF
TGTGCCAGCAGTTACGAGGGGAGGCATGGCTACACCTTC
>TRBV27|TRBJ1-1|.|TRBD1
CASSLFRGQSTEAFF
TGTGCCAGCAGTTTATTCAGGGGGCAGAGCACTGAAGCTTTCTTT
>TRBV19|TRBJ1-1|.|TRBD1
CATARRGRDTEAFF
TGTGCCACCGCCCGTAGGGGGCGGGACACTGAAGCTTTCTTT
>TRBV6-2/TRBV6-3|TRBJ2-7|.|.
CASSLTRSYEQYF
TGTGCCAGCAGCCTGACTAGATCCTACGAGCAGTACTTC
>TRBV4-2|TRBJ2-7|.|.
CASSQDLQNPDEQYF
TGTGCCAGCAGCCAAGATTTACAGAACCCCGACGAGCAGTACTTC